Below, 20 T cell receptor beta chains from the same sample are listed, as sequenced in a study of spatial heterogeneity in lung cancer. Study-level findings and limits: Tumoral mutation counts were tracked by counts of expanded intratumoral alpha and beta TCRs.

Their target antigens are unknown. Described time point: sample taken at primary tumor resection. TCRdb analysed the 5' RACE reads with MiXCR anew, one entry per CDR3 protein. The data show 16,000 or so distinct CDR3 sequences, with nearly 7% seen just once and roughly 21% held by the top ten. This material consisted of lung tumor tissue, taken at surgery. Receptors originate from a female donor with early-stage non-small cell lung cancer.

With regard to this clonotype: A single base separates this from a much larger clone, so it may be a read error. The chain carries TRBV11-2 and TRBJ2-3; D unclear. Trimming stripped 2 bases from V and 6 bases from J, with 6 bases between. The CDR3 runs 12 residues. CDR1 is SGHAT and CDR2 is FQNNGV in the germline V gene. CDR3 sequence (DNA): TGTGCCAGCAGCTTATCGGACGATACGCAGTATTTT. This translates into CASSLSDDTQYF.

This clonotype was seen many times. This chain links TRBV29-1 with TRBJ1-2; the match to TRBD1 covers 7 bases. The ends lost 4 bases at V and 0 bases at J; junction bases unmatched: 5. CDR3 length equals 14 residues. From germline, CDR1 is SQVTM and CDR2 ANQGSEA. The CDR3 DNA follows: TGCAGCGTTGCTAAGCAGGGGGCTAACTATGGCTACACCTTC. Translating it yields CSVAKQGANYGYTF. Complete variable domain (other parts from reference TRBV29-1 and TRBJ1-2): SAVISQKPSRDICQRGTSLTIQCQVDSQVTMMFWYRQQPGQSLTLIATANQGSEATYESGFVIDKFPISRPNLTFSTLTVSNMSPEDSSIYLCSVAKQGANYGYTFGSGTRLTVV.

In its sample, this clonotype was seen many times. The V and J genes are TRBV7-8 and TRBJ1-2; D might be TRBD1 (6 bases). Trimming removed 5 bases from V and 4 bases from J, with 20 bases in between. Germline V gene sequence: CDR1 SGHVS, CDR2 FQNEAQ. The CDR3 contains 16 residues. The CDR3 loop reads CASSTQSRGGGYGYTF. CDR3 bases: TGTGCCAGCAGCACGCAAAGCCGAGGAGGGGGCTATGGCTACACCTTC. The variable domain in full, with the rest retrieved from reference TRBV7-8 and TRBJ1-2, is GAGVSQSPRYKVAKRGQDVALRCDPISGHVSLFWYQQALGQGPEFLTYFQNEAQLDKSGLPSDRFFAERPEGSVSTLKIQRTQQEDSAVYLCASSTQSRGGGYGYTFGSGTRLTVV.

This clonotype has ten or more counts. CDR3: CSARDIRTSGDYEQYF. The CDR3 bases are TGCAGTGCTAGAGATATAAGGACTAGCGGGGACTACGAGCAGTACTTC. The chain combines TRBV20-1 with TRBJ2-7, with 12 bases aligning to TRBD2. The CDR3 covers 16 residues. Germline V gives CDR1 DFQATT, CDR2 SNEGSKA (reference sequence). J gave up 3 bases and V 0 bases, and 6 bases lay outside the gene matches.

This clonotype was seen at least ten times. The chain carries TRBV7-3 and TRBJ2-1; D may be TRBD2 (6 bases). In germline, CDR1 is SGHTA, CDR2 FQGTGA. The CDR3 loop spans 16 amino acids. V was pared by 4 bases and J by 7 bases, with 20 bases between. The CDR3, as DNA: TGTGCCAGCAGCTCTACCGGGACTGGAATTTGGAATGAGCAGTTCTTC. It yields the protein CASSSTGTGIWNEQFF.

With regard to this clonotype: This may be a read error: a much more frequent sequence differs by one nucleotide. This sequence joins TRBV7-9 and TRBJ2-1; D is unclear. CDR3 length equals 12 residues. CDR1 and CDR2 from the germline V gene are SEHNR and FQNEAQ (reference sequence). Written as DNA, the CDR3 is TGTGCCAGCAGCCTCTACAACAATGCGCAGTTCTTC. It yields the protein CASSLYNNAQFF.

This clonotype has at least ten counts. This chain connects TRBV12-3 or TRBV12-4 to TRBJ2-2; the D is unclear. This CDR3 is 11 amino acids long. Trimming shortened V by 4 bases and J by 6 bases, and 3 bases separated the two germline ends. DNA for the CDR3: TGTGCCAGCAGTTGGGCCGGGGAGCTGTTTTTT. The encoded protein is CASSWAGELFF.

This clonotype was seen repeatedly, ten times or more. The V gene is TRBV29-1, the J gene TRBJ2-5; tentatively, D is TRBD1 (5 bases). The germline CDR1 and CDR2 sequences are SQVTM and ANQGSEA. The CDR3 runs to 12 residues. Trimming took off 6 bases at V and 1 base at J, with 9 bases between the two ends. CDR3 residues: CSVTTAQETQYF. The CDR3 DNA reads as TGCAGCGTGACGACAGCCCAAGAGACCCAGTACTTC.

The chain is built from TRBV20-1 and TRBJ2-3, with 12 bases that match TRBD2. CDR1 and CDR2 (germline): DFQATT, SNEGSKA (reference sequence). CDR3 length equals 16 residues. Unmatched junction bases numbered 6, after V lost 5 bases and J lost 0 bases. This chain's CDR3 is CSAPHLAGGSTDTQYF. CDR3 DNA: TGCAGTGCTCCACATCTAGCGGGGGGGAGCACAGATACGCAGTATTTT.

Note on this clonotype: At one end, the junction sequence differs from germline, possibly due to a read error. The V call is TRBV28, the J call TRBJ2-7; D not resolved. The germline gives CDR1 MDHEN, CDR2 SYDVKM. The CDR3 is 12 amino acids. The CDR3 region has the DNA TGTGCCGGCAGTTTACTAAAAAACGAGCAGTACTTC. Protein sequence: CAGSLLKNEQYF.

This clonotype came up a few times. V gene TRBV20-1 combines with J gene TRBJ2-4, with D tentatively TRBD2 (5 bases). From germline, CDR1 is DFQATT and CDR2 SNEGSKA (reference sequence). The CDR3 covers 14 residues. Trimming left V 3 bases short and J 2 bases short, with 11 bases between. CDR3 sequence: CSASVPGSKNIQYF. CDR3 sequence (DNA): TGCAGTGCTAGTGTGCCGGGATCCAAAAACATTCAGTACTTC.

As to this clonotype: A much bigger clone sits one base away, suggesting this may be a read error. The chain combines TRBV20-1 with TRBJ2-1, with 7 bases matching TRBD1. V gave up 5 bases and J gave up 9 bases; unmatched junction bases: 10. Germline CDR1 is DFQATT and CDR2 is SNEGSKA (reference sequence). The CDR3 sequence is 13 residues long. The CDR3 nucleotides read TGCAGTGCTGTAAACAGAGGGGGCGTTGAGCAGTTCTTC. Translated: CSAVNRGGVEQFF.

This clonotype came up many times. The chain uses TRBV29-1 and TRBJ1-5, with D unclear. This CDR3 comprises 13 residues. CDR1 is SQVTM and CDR2 is ANQGSEA in the germline V gene. V was cut by 5 bases and J by 4 bases, with 12 bases left in between. The CDR3 spells CSVSSDPNQPQHF. As DNA, the CDR3 is TGCAGCGTTTCTTCGGATCCTAATCAGCCCCAGCATTTT.

The genes are TRBV15 and TRBJ2-5; 16 bases map to TRBD2. CDR3 length: 18 amino acids. V shed 3 bases and J 2 bases; nucleotides not matched to a gene: 6. Per the germline V gene, CDR1 is LNHNV and CDR2 is YYDKDF (reference sequence). CDR3 sequence reads: CATSSGVGLAGGQETQYF. The CDR3 DNA sequence: TGTGCCACCAGCAGCGGTGTGGGACTAGCGGGGGGGCAAGAGACCCAGTACTTC.

The chain uses TRBV20-1 and TRBJ1-4, with 7 bases identical to TRBD1. CDR3 length equals 13 residues. Trimming at V came to 6 bases and at J to 6 bases, leaving 7 bases not matched to a gene. Germline V gene data show CDR1 as DFQATT and CDR2 as SNEGSKA (reference sequence). In DNA, the CDR3 is TGCAGTGCAACAGGGGAGGATGATGAAAAACTGTTTTTT. Protein sequence: CSATGEDDEKLFF.

The chain employs TRBV12-3 or TRBV12-4 and TRBJ2-1, with 12 bases matching TRBD2. The CDR3 has 14 amino acids. Unmatched junction bases numbered 3, after V lost 4 bases and J lost 8 bases. The CDR3 is CASSSSGGADEQFF. The CDR3 DNA reads TGTGCCAGCAGTTCTAGCGGGGGGGCCGATGAGCAGTTCTTC.

This clonotype was counted many times. The chain combines TRBV5-6 with TRBJ2-7; 8 positions match TRBD2. Germline V CDR1 and CDR2: SGHDT, YYEEEE. The trim removed 4 bases at V and 6 bases at J, leaving 12 bases unmatched. The CDR3 is 15 residues long. The CDR3 DNA follows: TGTGCCAGCAGCGTACTACGGGGGGGCGAGGGCGAGCAGTACTTC. Its protein is CASSVLRGGEGEQYF.

This clonotype occurred many times. V usage is TRBV4-1 and J usage is TRBJ1-3; D not resolved. The germline V and J ends were trimmed by 1 base and 6 bases, with 13 bases remaining between them. The CDR3 totals 15 residues. CDR1 is MGHRA and CDR2 is YSYEKL in the germline V gene. DNA for the CDR3: TGCGCCAGCAGCCAAGGAGGTGTCCGGGCAAACACCATATATTTT. Its translation: CASSQGGVRANTIYF.

The table lists this clonotype with many counts. CDR3 DNA: TGCGCCAGCAGCTTGGTCCAGGGAATGAACACTGAAGCTTTCTTT. This translates into CASSLVQGMNTEAFF. This chain links TRBV5-1 with TRBJ1-1; D may be TRBD1 (5 bases). Trimming shortened V by 0 bases and J by 0 bases, and 9 bases separated the two germline ends. Germline V gene data show CDR1 as SGHRS and CDR2 as YFSETQ. The CDR3 totals 15 residues.

This clonotype has more than one count but fewer than ten. This rearrangement joins TRBV6-5 to TRBJ1-1; 9 bases line up with TRBD1. Germline CDR1 is MNHEY and CDR2 is SVGAGI. The V gene end was trimmed by 0 bases and the J gene end by 10 bases; junction bases not matched to a gene: 15. The CDR3 consists of 17 residues. CDR3 in DNA: TGTGCCAGCAGTTACTCCGTGGGGACAGGGCTACCAGGTGGAGCTTTCTTT. Its protein product is CASSYSVGTGLPGGAFF.